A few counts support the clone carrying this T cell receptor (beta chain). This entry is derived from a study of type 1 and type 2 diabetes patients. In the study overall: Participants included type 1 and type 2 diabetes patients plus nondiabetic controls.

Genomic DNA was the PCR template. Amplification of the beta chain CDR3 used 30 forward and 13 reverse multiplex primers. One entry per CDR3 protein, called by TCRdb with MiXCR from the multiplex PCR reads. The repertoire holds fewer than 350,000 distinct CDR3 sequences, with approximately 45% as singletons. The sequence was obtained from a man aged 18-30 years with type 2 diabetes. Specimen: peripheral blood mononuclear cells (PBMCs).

The CDR3 is CASSLQGAGYEQYF. CDR3 sequence (DNA): TGTGCCAGCTCACTCCAGGGGGCGGGCTACGAGCAGTACTTC. This chain links TRBV18 with TRBJ2-7, with 8 nucleotides matching TRBD1. Losses at the gene ends were 4 bases for V and 3 bases for J; bases not matched to a gene: 5. CDR3 size: 14 residues. Germline V gives CDR1 KGHSH, CDR2 LQKENI.